These 11 T cell receptor beta chains were all obtained from the same sample, sequenced in a study of blood T cell repertoires in COVID-19. Only in-frame clones appear in the TCRdb table, and some are missing; sequencing was by immunoSEQ multiplex PCR. The table has around 110,000 clones, about 90% seen once. The source material was peripheral blood. The source of these receptors is a woman aged 30 to 39 with acute or convalescent COVID-19.

This rearrangement joins TRBV6-5 to TRBJ1-1; 8 bases are a match to TRBD1. Germline loops: CDR1 MNHEY, CDR2 SVGAGI. The CDR3 length is 15 residues. Trimming at V came to 2 bases and at J to 6 bases, leaving 8 bases not matched to a gene. The CDR3 DNA follows: TGTGCCAGCAGTTACCGACAGGGGCGGTTGTCTGAAGCTTTCTTT. Its protein product is CASSYRQGRLSEAFF.

On this clone itself: The germline gene is not matched at one end of the junction; a read error may be the cause. V is TRBV7-8 and J is TRBJ1-2, with 7 bases aligning to TRBD1. This CDR3 is built from 13 residues. CDR1 is SGHVS and CDR2 is FQNEAQ in the germline V gene. CDR3 nucleotides: TGTGCCAGCAGCTTCCAACCCCGGGACAGCTTACACTTC. Translating it yields CASSFQPRDSLHF.

The chain employs TRBV27 and TRBJ1-2, with unresolved D. The germline V gene encodes CDR1 MNHEY and CDR2 SMNVEV (reference sequence). Trimming took 6 bases from V and 6 from J, leaving 20 bases between them. The CDR3 sequence is 15 residues long. CDR3 DNA sequence: TGTGCCAGCAGAGAAACGGGGAGATTACTGGATGGCTACACCTTC. Residues: CASRETGRLLDGYTF.

The CDR3 DNA follows: TGTGCCAGCAGCCAAGAGACGACAGGGTGGAGAAACACCATATATTTT. Its protein is CASSQETTGWRNTIYF. This sequence joins TRBV14 and TRBJ1-3, with 7 bases identical to TRBD1. The trim removed 0 bases at V and 5 bases at J, leaving 7 bases unmatched. Germline V gives CDR1 SGHDN, CDR2 FVKESK. This CDR3 contains 16 residues.

The V and J genes are TRBV30 and TRBJ1-3; a possible D gene is TRBD1 (5 bases). CDR1 is GTSNPN and CDR2 is SVGIG in the germline V gene (reference sequence). The CDR3 contains 15 residues. V was clipped by 0 bases and J by 0 bases, with 9 bases between them. The CDR3 spells CAWSVGGSSGNTIYF. The CDR3, as DNA: TGTGCCTGGAGTGTCGGGGGAAGCTCTGGAAACACCATATATTTT.

This clone was counted a single time. The chain has TRBV6-5 and TRBJ2-1; a weak D match, TRBD2 (5 bases). V lost 7 bases and J lost 10, with 14 bases in between. CDR1 is MNHEY, CDR2 SVGAGI, per germline. This CDR3 spans 12 amino acids. For the CDR3, the DNA is TGTGCCAGCAACGGCGGACTCGGGGAGCAGTTCTTC. This encodes CASNGGLGEQFF.

The chain carries TRBV21-1 and TRBJ1-1. TRBV21-1 represents a pseudogene. This CDR3 is built from 15 residues. The CDR3 protein is CASIGEGSANTEAFF. The CDR3 DNA is TGTGCCAGCATTGGTGAGGGCAGCGCGAACACTGAAGCTTTCTTT.

V and J are TRBV9 and TRBJ2-7; TRBD1 agrees at 9 bases. The germline V gene has CDR1 SGDLS and CDR2 YYNGEE. The CDR3 runs 15 residues. V trimming: 3 bases; J trimming: 4 bases; junction bases outside the gene matches: 8. CDR3 coding DNA: TGTGCCAGCAGCGGACCCGGGACAGGGTGGTACGAGCAGTACTTC. Translated: CASSGPGTGWYEQYF.

This clone was found once. The gene calls are TRBV18 and TRBJ2-7, with 15 bases matching TRBD2. This CDR3 is 19 amino acids long. Germline V gene data show CDR1 as KGHSH and CDR2 as LQKENI. J lost 1 base, V lost 6 bases, and 13 bases had no gene match. CDR3 sequence: CASSQGLGTSGRSSYEQYF. The DNA of the CDR3 is TGTGCCAGCTCCCAAGGGCTCGGGACTAGCGGGAGGTCGTCCTACGAGCAGTACTTC.

This chain joins TRBV12-5 and TRBJ2-3; 7 bases fit TRBD2. The CDR3 totals 17 residues. V trimming: 2 bases; J trimming: 0 bases; junction bases outside the gene matches: 8. Germline V gives CDR1 LGHNT, CDR2 FRNRAP. In DNA, the CDR3 is TGTGCTAGTGGTTTGATTCGAGCGGGGACTAGCACAGATACGCAGTATTTT. It specifies CASGLIRAGTSTDTQYF.

This sequence joins TRBV18 and TRBJ1-4; 7 bases map to TRBD1. The CDR3 loop spans 15 amino acids. The junction had 8 bases not matched to a gene; V was cut back by 6 bases and J by 4 bases. Germline CDR1 reads KGHSH; CDR2 reads LQKENI. For the CDR3, the DNA is TGTGCCAGCTCTCCGGGGACAGACGTTAATGAAAAACTGTTTTTT. As protein: CASSPGTDVNEKLFF.